The rows below give T cell receptor beta chains drawn from one sample of a study of T-cell memory formation after mild COVID-19. Each CDR3 protein is one row after TCRdb ran MiXCR on the 5' RACE reads. The sample records about half a million distinct CDR3 sequences, 15% to 20% being singletons. Sequenced material: PBMCs or a T cell subset sorted from them (not recorded which). These receptors came from an adult woman who had mild COVID-19 (a few samples of this study predate the infection). Cell type and time point are not known. Both conserved end residues are part of each CDR3.

TRBJ2-7,TRBV7-3,CASSSYAGTYEQYF
TRBJ2-3,TRBV6-6,CASSYRGGRSTDTQYF
TRBJ2-2,TRBV13,CASSSLVVPNTGELFF
TRBJ2-3,TRBV12-3/TRBV12-4,CASSLTSRTDTQYF
TRBJ2-7,TRBV11-3,CASSPEGLGGEQYF
TRBJ2-7,TRBV6-2/TRBV6-3,CASSFTTDRWYEQYF
TRBJ1-1,TRBV18,CASSPVGKMNTEAFF
TRBJ2-1,TRBV11-2,CASSVYYRGLGNEQFF
TRBJ1-5,TRBV3-1,CASSHDDVQPQHF
TRBJ1-5,TRBV19,CASSIFRDRDQPQHF
TRBJ2-5,TRBV19,CASSIEIGRQQTQYF
TRBJ2-2,TRBV24-1,CATSDLNTNTGELFF
TRBJ2-5,TRBV3-1,CASSPSRAPGRETQYF
TRBJ1-1,TRBV7-9,CASSSGPRNHTEAFF
TRBJ2-1,TRBV20-1,CSAGEGQGGNEQFF
TRBJ2-1,TRBV10-3,CAISAQSSYNEQFF
TRBJ1-2,TRBV6-5,CASSYGPGAEGYTF
TRBJ2-7,TRBV20-1,CSAGAGVYYEQYF
TRBJ1-6,TRBV27,CASRPGDSLNSPLHF
TRBJ2-7,TRBV4-1,CASSPDPLAGGFYEQYF
TRBJ2-3,TRBV5-6,CASSLTGTPPSQYF
TRBJ1-1,TRBV20-1,CSARLSSNTEAFF
TRBJ2-5,TRBV12-3/TRBV12-4,CASSDPGETQYF
TRBJ2-2,TRBV9,CASSVRTAGELFF
TRBJ2-7,TRBV6-1,CASSEVRTAYEQYF
TRBJ1-1,TRBV27,CASSSKTGANTEAFF
TRBJ2-3,TRBV30,CARTSGFADTQYF
TRBJ1-1,TRBV5-1,CASSPLGGFGGRSNTEAFF
TRBJ2-2,TRBV24-1,CATMEGNTGELFF
TRBJ1-1,TRBV6-1,CASSEWGTGVNTEAFF
TRBJ2-3,TRBV5-4,CASRLGTSAPTDTQYF
TRBJ2-7,TRBV7-2,CASSFQSYEQYF
TRBJ1-5,TRBV12-3/TRBV12-4,CASSEWGRGNQPQHF
TRBJ2-1,TRBV3-1,CASKRGLIYNEQFF
TRBJ2-5,TRBV7-6,CASSLAGIETQYF
TRBJ2-7,TRBV20-1,CSARSGAYEQYF
TRBJ1-1,TRBV30,CAWSAGMDTEAFF
TRBJ2-4,TRBV3-1,CASSPELGAVTKNIQYF
TRBJ1-2,TRBV5-8,CASSLGAAAEAGYTF
TRBJ2-7,TRBV2,CASSGLAGREQYF
TRBJ2-4,TRBV5-4,CASSLDGLAGVRGAKNIQYF
TRBJ2-1,TRBV9,CASSVSTSVSREQFF
TRBJ2-1,TRBV29-1,CSVDGREQGSYNEQFF
TRBJ1-6,TRBV20-1,CSAKPGGSYNSPLHF
TRBJ2-1,TRBV7-3,CASSSSGSRYNEQFF
TRBJ1-4,TRBV18,CASSPGEKLFF
TRBJ2-1,TRBV12-3/TRBV12-4,CASSLTGGLSGQFF
TRBJ2-2,TRBV6-2/TRBV6-3,CASSYWTGELFF
TRBJ1-2,TRBV7-8,CASSLIPGQGYFTF
TRBJ2-2,TRBV11-2,CASGNWAGYTGELFF
TRBJ1-2,TRBV5-1,CASSLAGSVPARQTGYTF
TRBJ1-1,TRBV7-3,CASSPTGSGEAFF
TRBJ1-2,TRBV4-1,CASSQDPRLDGYTF
TRBJ2-3,TRBV24-1,CATSLAGGIDTQYF
TRBJ2-3,TRBV21-1,CASSNRRERVRTGTDTQYF